Reported below is one T cell receptor beta chain. Its antigen is undetermined. Other DNA sequences in the same sample also yield this CDR3. This sample is drawn from a study of cytomegalovirus exposure and HLA in healthy donors. Study-wide points: TCR beta sequences numbering about 17,000 were associated with HLA alleles at 0.05 false discovery rate in a later analysis. Accurate prediction of HLA-A and HLA-B alleles (for most subjects) was reportedly achieved from TCR beta sequences.

Trimming pared 1 base from V and 2 bases from J, leaving 6 bases between. This CDR3 is built from 14 residues. CDR1 is MGHRA and CDR2 is YSYEKL in the germline V gene. Everyone who donated was a healthy bone marrow donor. This PCR relied on a set of 60 Vbeta primers and 13 Jbeta primers. Methods used by the authors: About 88 million unique TCR beta chains, approximately 11 million of them shared, were counted by a later analysis. The method was immunoSEQ multiplex PCR; TCRdb's version includes in-frame clones alone and lacks a portion of them. V and J calls and clone size follow that table, whereas D and trimming were derived from the DNA. The table includes almost 200,000 clones, around 80% detected once.

Sequenced material: PBMCs. This TCR derives from a man aged 25-45 years in good health and CMV-seronegative. J is TRBJ1-5 and V is TRBV4-1; weak D call: TRBD1 (6 bases). The CDR3 spells CASSQGQGNQPQHF. CDR3 DNA sequence: TGCGCCAGCAGCCAAGGACAGGGCAATCAGCCCCAGCATTTT.